This is a list of T cell receptor beta chains from one sample in a study of T cells in Graves' hyperthyroidism and ophthalmopathy. A single record per CDR3 protein comes from TCRdb applying MiXCR to the multiplex PCR reads. The sample yields around 500,000 distinct CDR3 sequences, roughly a sixth seen once. Source material: blood. These receptors were collected from a woman in her thirties with Graves' ophthalmopathy. CDR3s include the opening cysteine and the closing phenylalanine or tryptophan. The D gene is left open where the match is weak. The size entry is marked missing in some rows and otherwise reads once, few, many or a size class.

- | 13 | TRBJ2-2 | - | TRBV29-1 | TGCAGCGTTGATCGGCAGGGTGACCGGGAGCTGTTTTTT | CSVDRQGDRELFF
many | 12 | TRBJ2-4 | - | TRBV7-8 | TGTGCCAGCAGCCTCACCCTGGGGGTTCAGTACTTC | CASSLTLGVQYF
few | 13 | TRBJ2-5 | - | TRBV6-5 | TGTGCCAGCAGTTACGGGGACCAAGAGACCCAGTACTTC | CASSYGDQETQYF
many | 15 | TRBJ2-5 | - | TRBV5-1 | TGCGCCAGCAGCTTGGCTCGGGGGGCCCAAGAGACCCAGTACTTC | CASSLARGAQETQYF
- | 14 | TRBJ2-3 | TRBD1 | TRBV2 | TGTGCCAGCAGTAGGGACAGGCTCACAGATACGCAGTATTTT | CASSRDRLTDTQYF
- | 15 | TRBJ2-5 | - | TRBV12-3/TRBV12-4 | TGTGCCAGCAGCCGACGGGGTGTCGCGGGGGAGACCCAGTACTTC | CASSRRGVAGETQYF
few | 15 | TRBJ2-2 | - | TRBV7-2 | TGTGCCAGCAGAGGGGGAGCGGTGAACACCGGGGAGCTGTTTTTT | CASRGGAVNTGELFF
few | 14 | TRBJ2-1 | - | TRBV7-2 | TGTGCCAGCAGCTCTCGGATGGCCTACAATGAGCAGTTCTTC | CASSSRMAYNEQFF
few | 14 | TRBJ2-4 | - | TRBV6-1 | TGTGCCAGCACCCCGATGGGGGTGGAGGACATTCAGTACTTC | CASTPMGVEDIQYF
many | 14 | TRBJ1-1 | - | TRBV3-1 | TGTGCCAGCAGCTCTTCGGGGCGTAGCACTGAAGCTTTCTTT | CASSSSGRSTEAFF
few | 12 | TRBJ2-1 | TRBD2 | TRBV29-1 | TGCAGCGTTGTCGGGAGGTACAATGAGCAGTTCTTC | CSVVGRYNEQFF
few | 16 | TRBJ2-7 | - | TRBV7-2 | TGTGCCAGCAGCTTAGCCTTCCGAGGCTTAGGCTACGAGCAGTACTTC | CASSLAFRGLGYEQYF
few | 15 | TRBJ2-1 | TRBD1 | TRBV28 | TGTGCCAGCAGTTTGGACAGGGGAGAATTAGATGAGCAGTTCTTC | CASSLDRGELDEQFF
many | 13 | TRBJ1-1 | - | TRBV5-1 | TGCGCCAGCGGGGGGGCGCGGGACACTGAAGCTTTCTTT | CASGGARDTEAFF
- | 11 | TRBJ2-7 | TRBD2 | TRBV20-1 | TGCAGTGTCGCGGGAGAAGGCGAGCAGTACTTC | CSVAGEGEQYF
many | 13 | TRBJ2-5 | TRBD1 | TRBV11-2 | TGTGCCAGCAGTACCGACAGGGCGGAGACCCAGTACTTC | CASSTDRAETQYF
many | 15 | TRBJ2-7 | - | TRBV6-1 | TGTGCCAGCAACCTAAGCTCGGGGGGCGGAGGCGAGCAGTACTTC | CASNLSSGGGGEQYF
- | 14 | TRBJ2-7 | - | TRBV20-1 | TGCAGTGCTAGAAGGGGCGGTCTCTCCTACGAGCAGTACTTC | CSARRGGLSYEQYF
few | 14 | TRBJ2-4 | - | TRBV20-1 | TGCAGTGCTGTGCGGGACAGCTCCTTGGACATTCAGTACTTC | CSAVRDSSLDIQYF
- | 15 | TRBJ1-3 | - | TRBV7-9 | TGTGCCAGCAGCTTAGGTTCAGTCTCTGGAAACACCATATATTTT | CASSLGSVSGNTIYF
- | 11 | TRBJ2-1 | - | TRBV28 | TGTGCCAGCAGTTTCGCCAATGAGCAGTTCTTC | CASSFANEQFF
many | 14 | TRBJ2-1 | TRBD1 | TRBV20-1 | TGCAGTGCCCTCCCGCTGACAGGGAGCCATGAGCAGTTCTTC | CSALPLTGSHEQFF
once | 15 | TRBJ1-5 | - | TRBV7-2 | TGTGCCAGCAGCCCATGGACAGATAGCAATCAGCCCCAGCATTTT | CASSPWTDSNQPQHF
many | 14 | TRBJ2-3 | TRBD1 | TRBV29-1 | TGCAGCGTCTCCCGACAGGGGGCCGCAGATACGCAGTATTTT | CSVSRQGAADTQYF
many | 11 | TRBJ2-3 | - | TRBV12-3/TRBV12-4 | TGTGCCAGCAGCCTCTGGGATACGCAGTATTTT | CASSLWDTQYF
- | 11 | TRBJ2-7 | - | TRBV28 | TGTGCCAGCAGGTATGGGAGAGAGCAGTACTTC | CASRYGREQYF
few | 12 | TRBJ2-1 | - | TRBV18 | TGTGCCAGCTCAACGGGGCGGTATGAGCAGTTCTTC | CASSTGRYEQFF
few | 15 | TRBJ1-1 | - | TRBV7-9 | TGTGCCAGCAGCTTAGCGCTAGGTTCGAACACTGAAGCTTTCTTT | CASSLALGSNTEAFF
- | 13 | TRBJ1-2 | TRBD1 | TRBV10-3 | TGTGCCATCGGCGGGACAGGGATCGGTGGCTACACCTTC | CAIGGTGIGGYTF
once | 16 | TRBJ1-3 | - | TRBV6-1 | TGTGCCAGCAGTCCCACCGGACCGGTCTCTGGAAACACCATATATTTT | CASSPTGPVSGNTIYF
many | 16 | TRBJ2-3 | - | TRBV20-1 | TGCAGTGCTAGAGATCATCGGGGAGTGATTTCAGATACGCAGTATTTT | CSARDHRGVISDTQYF
- | 16 | TRBJ2-3 | TRBD2 | TRBV28 | TGTGCCAGCAGTTTACGGACCGCGGGAGTAGTAGATACGCAGTATTTT | CASSLRTAGVVDTQYF
- | 18 | TRBJ2-1 | TRBD2 | TRBV9 | TGTGCCAGCAGCGAGGGAGTCCGGACTAGCGGGAGTTCCAATGAGCAGTTCTTC | CASSEGVRTSGSSNEQFF
many | 13 | TRBJ1-1 | TRBD1 | TRBV24-1 | TGTGCCACCAGCCAGGGGGCCAGCACTGAAGCTTTCTTT | CATSQGASTEAFF
many | 16 | TRBJ2-6 | TRBD1 | TRBV7-2 | TGTGCCGGAGATAGGGGACAGGCCTCTGGGGCCAACGTCCTGACTTTC | CAGDRGQASGANVLTF
- | 15 | TRBJ2-7 | - | TRBV4-1 | TGCGCCAGCAGCCAAGATAGGGGGGGTCCCTACGAGCAGTACTTC | CASSQDRGGPYEQYF
many | 15 | TRBJ1-4 | - | TRBV28 | TGTGCCAGCAGTCCGATAGGAGCAACTAATGAAAAACTGTTTTTT | CASSPIGATNEKLFF
many | 16 | TRBJ1-2 | - | TRBV3-1 | TGTGCCAGCAGCCAAGATCACCGGGGGGCGAACTATGGCTACACCTTC | CASSQDHRGANYGYTF
many | 14 | TRBJ2-7 | - | TRBV3-1 | TGTGCCAGCAGCCAAGGGGACGGATCCTACGAGCAGTACTTC | CASSQGDGSYEQYF
few | 14 | TRBJ1-2 | TRBD1 | TRBV28 | TGTGCCAGCAGCAGGACAGGGTCAATCTATGGCTACACCTTC | CASSRTGSIYGYTF
- | 15 | TRBJ2-3 | - | TRBV15 | TGTGCCACCAGCGGTAGACAGGCAAGCACAGATACGCAGTATTTT | CATSGRQASTDTQYF